Given below is one TCR beta chain in context. The data were produced by immunoSEQ multiplex PCR, yet TCRdb's version contains in-frame clones alone and is incomplete. Among approximately 49,000 clones, around 90% were seen once, and the ten largest hold about 5.1%. The record originates from a study of T cell changes during pregnancy in multiple sclerosis. This clonotype originated in a female donor in good health, enrolled as a control in a pregnancy study. Material: peripheral blood, obtained after pregnancy.

The CDR3 DNA sequence: TGCAGCGCCACTAGCGGGCCTCCCGGGGAGCTGTTTTTT. Translated: CSATSGPPGELFF. The genes are TRBV29-1 and TRBJ2-2, with 9 bases matching TRBD2. The CDR3 consists of 13 residues. Germline V CDR1 and CDR2: SQVTM, ANQGSEA. The V gene end was trimmed by 7 bases and the J gene end by 6 bases; junction bases not matched to a gene: 6.